The rows below give T cell receptor beta chains drawn from one sample of a study of beta chain features in type 1 diabetes. TCRdb's copy holds only in-frame clones and misses some; the assay was immunoSEQ multiplex PCR. In the table there are 250,000 to 300,000 clones, roughly 24% of which are singletons. The sample taken for sequencing was naive CD4+ T cells from blood. These receptor sequences come from a woman aged 25 to 39 with type 1 diabetes. CDR3s include the opening cysteine and the closing phenylalanine or tryptophan. The D gene is left open where the match is weak. A row's size may be missing; if present it is once, few, many or a size class.

clone_size	d_call	v_call	j_call	cdr3_nt	cdr3_aa
.	TRBD2	TRBV6-5	TRBJ2-3	TGTGCCAGCAGTTACTCCGGGGGGGATACAGATACGCAGTATTTT	CASSYSGGDTDTQYF
.	.	TRBV4-2	TRBJ2-3	TGTGCCAGCAGCCAAGAAGGCCAGCAGGCGCAGTATTTT	CASSQEGQQAQYF
.	TRBD1	TRBV7-2	TRBJ1-1	TGTGCCAGCAGCCTACAGGGGACGAACACTGAAGCTTTCTTT	CASSLQGTNTEAFF
.	TRBD1	TRBV5-1	TRBJ2-7	TGCGCCAGCAGCCGGGACAGGCTTGGTACCGAGCAGTACTTC	CASSRDRLGTEQYF
.	TRBD2	TRBV4-1	TRBJ2-3	TGCGCCAGCAGCGAACTATGGACTAGCGGATCCACAGATACGCAGTATTTT	CASSELWTSGSTDTQYF
few	.	TRBV29-1	TRBJ1-4	TGCAGCGTTGTTGATAGTCATGAAAAACTGTTTTTT	CSVVDSHEKLFF
few	TRBD2	TRBV11-3	TRBJ2-7	TGTGCCAGCAGCTTAGATATTGGCCTAGCGGACCCCTCCTACGAGCAGTACTTC	CASSLDIGLADPSYEQYF
.	.	TRBV28	TRBJ1-1	TGTGCCAGCGGGGGAGGGACCGAGCTGCCTGAAGCTTTCTTT	CASGGGTELPEAFF
.	TRBD1	TRBV4-2	TRBJ1-5	TGTGCCAGCAGCCTCACAGGGGGCTCTCAGCCCCAGCATTTT	CASSLTGGSQPQHF
.	.	TRBV5-1	TRBJ2-7	TGCGCCTCATACCGGGACAACTCCTACGAGCAGTACTTC	CASYRDNSYEQYF
few	.	TRBV29-1	TRBJ1-1	TGCAGCGTTGGCAGGAACACTGAAGCTTTCTTT	CSVGRNTEAFF
.	TRBD1	TRBV20-1	TRBJ2-1	TGCAGTGCTAGCAGGGGGAATGAGCAGTTCTTC	CSASRGNEQFF
few	.	TRBV18	TRBJ1-1	TGTGCCAGCTCACCCCGGTCAGGGATGAACACTGAAGCTTTCTTT	CASSPRSGMNTEAFF
.	TRBD2	TRBV14	TRBJ2-1	TGTGCCAGCAGTCGCGGGACTAGCGACTACAATGAGCAGTTCTTC	CASSRGTSDYNEQFF
.	.	TRBV9	TRBJ1-2	TGTGCCAGCAGCTTCGGACAGATCTATGGCTACACCTTC	CASSFGQIYGYTF
.	.	TRBV11-1	TRBJ2-1	TGTGCCAGCAGCTTAGATCGGGAGCGGGAGCAGTTCTTC	CASSLDREREQFF
few	.	TRBV5-6	TRBJ2-7	TGTGCCAGCAGCTTATGGGGCGTATACGAGCAGTACTTC	CASSLWGVYEQYF
.	.	TRBV11-2	TRBJ1-1	TGTGCCAGCACTGCAAGGGGGGGTGAAGCTTTCTTT	CASTARGGEAFF
.	TRBD1	TRBV29-1	TRBJ1-5	TGCAGCGTGGGGACAGGGATCGGCAATCAGCCCCAGCATTTT	CSVGTGIGNQPQHF
.	TRBD1	TRBV7-7	TRBJ2-5	TGTGCTAGCAGCTTAGGAGTCGGTGGACCAGGGGGCCAAGAGACCCAGTACTTC	CASSLGVGGPGGQETQYF
few	TRBD1	TRBV4-1	TRBJ1-1	TGCGCCAGCGGATCCGGACAGGGGACCACTGAAGCTTTCTTT	CASGSGQGTTEAFF
.	.	TRBV29-1	TRBJ1-1	TGCAGCGTTGACCGTCAGGGCCACACTGAAGCTTTCTTT	CSVDRQGHTEAFF
few	TRBD2	TRBV9	TRBJ2-1	TGTGCCAGCAGCACACTAGCGGGAGTGTCTAATGAGCAGTTCTTC	CASSTLAGVSNEQFF
.	TRBD2	TRBV13	TRBJ2-7	TGTGCCAGCAGCTTAGAAGCGGGGTTCCACGAGCAGTACTTC	CASSLEAGFHEQYF
.	TRBD2	TRBV29-1	TRBJ2-1	TGCAGCGTTGACCCTTTCGGGGGGAAACCCTACAATGAGCAGTTCTTC	CSVDPFGGKPYNEQFF
few	TRBD1	TRBV4-1	TRBJ2-6	TGCGCCAGCAGCCAAGATCGGGGACAGGGGGCTTCTGGGGCCAACGTCCTGACTTTC	CASSQDRGQGASGANVLTF
.	.	TRBV5-4	TRBJ2-2	TGTGCCAGCAGCTTGGACCCCGGGACAAGAACCGGGGAGCTGTTTTTT	CASSLDPGTRTGELFF
.	.	TRBV25-1	TRBJ2-3	TGTGCCAGCAGGGGGGGAGATACGCAGTATTTT	CASRGGDTQYF
once	TRBD2	TRBV9	TRBJ2-5	TGTGCCAGCAGCGTAGGCGGGAGTGGGGAGACCCAGTACTTC	CASSVGGSGETQYF
few	TRBD2	TRBV5-1	TRBJ2-5	TGCGCCAGCAGCCGGACTAGCGGGAGCCTTGAGACCCAGTACTTC	CASSRTSGSLETQYF
.	.	TRBV10-3	TRBJ1-1	TGTGCCATCAGTGAGTTTAGGACAGAAGCTTTCTTT	CAISEFRTEAFF
.	TRBD2	TRBV7-3	TRBJ2-5	TGTGCCAGCAGCTCCTTAGCGGGAGGAGCTGAGACCCAGTACTTC	CASSSLAGGAETQYF
.	TRBD2	TRBV5-1	TRBJ2-1	TGCGCCAGCAGCTTGGGGTCTAGCGGGAGCAATGAGCAGTTCTTC	CASSLGSSGSNEQFF
.	.	TRBV14	TRBJ2-6	TGTGCCAGCAGCCAAATTAGAGGTGCTGGGGCCAACGTCCTGACTTTC	CASSQIRGAGANVLTF
few	TRBD2	TRBV7-2	TRBJ2-3	TGTGCCAGCAGCTTAGCGAGCGGGGGCACAGATACGCAGTATTTT	CASSLASGGTDTQYF
.	TRBD1	TRBV2	TRBJ2-1	TGTGCCAGCAGGGCCGGGACAGGATCCTACAATGAGCAGTTCTTC	CASRAGTGSYNEQFF
.	.	TRBV20-1	TRBJ1-2	TGCAGTGCCCCGAACATCTACACCTTC	CSAPNIYTF
.	.	TRBV4-1	TRBJ2-5	TGCGCCAGCAGCCAAGTCTGGGGCGAGACCCAGTACTTC	CASSQVWGETQYF
.	.	TRBV5-1	TRBJ1-1	TGCGCCAGCAGCTTGGGCAACACGAACACTGAAGCTTTCTTT	CASSLGNTNTEAFF
.	TRBD1	TRBV6-1	TRBJ2-1	TGTGCCAGCACTGGGACAGGAGCCTACAATGAGCAGTTCTTC	CASTGTGAYNEQFF
.	TRBD2	TRBV27	TRBJ2-1	TGTGCCAGCAGCCTAGCGGGAGAGGGTAATGAGCAGTTCTTC	CASSLAGEGNEQFF
.	.	TRBV29-1	TRBJ2-3	TGCAGCGTCCTTGCGCAACCGGGGGCAGATACGCAGTATTTT	CSVLAQPGADTQYF
.	.	TRBV18	TRBJ1-4	TGTGCCAGCTCACCGGCAGGGGACCCCGAAAAACTGTTTTTT	CASSPAGDPEKLFF
.	TRBD2	TRBV9	TRBJ2-1	TGTGCCAGCAGCGAAGAAAGCGGGAGTTACAATGAGCAGTTCTTC	CASSEESGSYNEQFF
few	.	TRBV9	TRBJ1-1	TGTGCCAGCAGCGTACAGTCCATGAACACTGAAGCTTTCTTT	CASSVQSMNTEAFF
.	.	TRBV4-1	TRBJ1-5	TGCGCCAGCAGCCAATCCCGGGACAACAATCAGCCCCAGCATTTT	CASSQSRDNNQPQHF
.	.	TRBV25-1	TRBJ2-4	TGTGCCAGCAGTGAGGTCGCGGAAAACATTCAGTACTTC	CASSEVAENIQYF
.	TRBD2	TRBV28	TRBJ2-3	TGTGCCAGCTGTGGGACTAGCAGCACAGATACGCAGTATTTT	CASCGTSSTDTQYF
few	.	TRBV29-1	TRBJ2-7	TGCAGCGTTGAGAGACAGGAGAACTCCTACGAGCAGTACTTC	CSVERQENSYEQYF
once	.	TRBV29-1	TRBJ1-1	TGCAGCGTTCTATCGATCAACACTGAAGCTTTCTTT	CSVLSINTEAFF
.	.	TRBV19	TRBJ2-1	TGTGCCAGTAGTATAGATCAGAGGGTCCGGTCCTACAATGAGCAGTTCTTC	CASSIDQRVRSYNEQFF
few	TRBD2	TRBV5-1	TRBJ2-7	TGCGCCAGCAGATTGGCGGCGGGAGGGCCCAGCGAGCAGTACTTC	CASRLAAGGPSEQYF
few	TRBD1	TRBV5-1	TRBJ1-5	TGCGCCAGCCGCCGGGACAGTGGTGAGCCCCAGCATTTT	CASRRDSGEPQHF
few	TRBD1	TRBV2	TRBJ1-5	TGTGCCAGCAGTGGAACAGGGGGCAATCAGCCCCAGCATTTT	CASSGTGGNQPQHF
few	TRBD2	TRBV7-2	TRBJ2-7	TGTGCCAGCAGCTTAGGTGGGACTAGCTCCTACGAGCAGTACTTC	CASSLGGTSSYEQYF
few	TRBD2	TRBV5-1	TRBJ2-2	TGCGCCAGCAGCTTGGCGGCTAGCGGGAGGGAGCTGTTTTTT	CASSLAASGRELFF
few	TRBD2	TRBV30	TRBJ2-5	TGTGCCTGGAGTGTCCTTAGCGGGAGTGAGACCCAGTACTTC	CAWSVLSGSETQYF
once	.	TRBV7-9	TRBJ1-1	TGTGCCAGCAGCCCCCTCACAGGCACTGAAGCTTTCTTT	CASSPLTGTEAFF
few	TRBD1	TRBV2	TRBJ1-1	TGTGCCAGCGGCGGACAGGGGTTGGATGAAGCTTTCTTT	CASGGQGLDEAFF
few	TRBD2	TRBV7-2	TRBJ2-1	TGTGCCAGCAGCTCCCCCCCCCTAGCGGCGGAATTCTTC	CASSSPPLAAEFF